The following is a T cell receptor beta chain sequence with its context. This sample is drawn from a study of blood T cell repertoires in COVID-19. In germline, CDR1 is LGHDT, CDR2 YNNKEL (reference sequence). Unmatched junction bases numbered 3, after V lost 0 bases and J lost 1 base. CDR3 size: 16 residues. The table came from immunoSEQ multiplex PCR; TCRdb's copy has only in-frame clones and leaves some out. The table includes 100,000 to 150,000 clones, around 88% detected once. This receptor was taken from a woman between 50 and 59 years old who had recovered from COVID-19. The sequenced sample consisted of PBMCs or T cells enriched from blood (not recorded which). J is TRBJ1-1 and V is TRBV3-1 (or the pseudogene TRBV3-2); TRBD1 agrees at 9 bases. The CDR3 is CASSQEGTGRNTEAFF. In DNA form, the CDR3 reads TGTGCCAGCAGCCAAGAAGGGACAGGGAGGAACACTGAAGCTTTCTTT.